The sample holds one count of the clone carrying this T cell receptor beta chain. The antigen is unknown. Looked up from germline, CDR1 is LNHDA and CDR2 is SQIVND (reference sequence). Between the trimmed V and J ends, which lost 11 bases and 2 bases, there was a span of 6 bases. The CDR3 covers 11 residues. The record originates from a study of Ad26.COV2.S vaccination and SARS-CoV-2 variants. Study details: Ad26.COV2.S was injected intramuscularly once or twice, 56 days apart. Points from the study as a whole: Non-spike TCR breadth was similar in vaccine and placebo recipients. Once vaccination had occurred, spike-specific CD8+ and CD4+ T cell responses reportedly showed substantial breadth.

The table came from immunoSEQ multiplex PCR; TCRdb's copy has only in-frame clones and leaves some out. The data contain around 340,000 clones, 70% to 90% of them singletons. Documented treatment: roughly 19 received Ad26.COV2.S at low or high dose, single or two shots; roughly five received placebo; per-sample allocation not given. At day 63 after the first vaccine or placebo injection, samples were drawn. It was an adult aged 18-55 years in Boston who was the donor. The chain uses TRBV19 and TRBJ2-2; D is ambiguous. The material was peripheral blood, obtained in a trial of Ad26.COV2.S vaccine versus placebo. The clonotype comes from a person aged 18 to 65 who received the Ad26.COV2.S COVID-19 vaccine or a placebo. The CDR3, as DNA: TGTGCCTCACGTAACACCGGGGAGCTGTTTTTT. Amino acid sequence: CASRNTGELFF.